The clone carrying this T cell receptor beta chain was found a few times. Its antigen is not known. This sample was included in a study of shared clonotypes between healthy human individuals. Study conclusions and caveats: Naive subsets usually exceeded memory subsets in estimated richness.

Germline lookup yields CDR1 SGHAT and CDR2 FQNNGV. The length of the CDR3 is 14 residues. The J segment lost 2 bases and the V segment lost 6 bases, leaving 6 bases of the junction unmatched. Original processing methods: With immunoSEQ giving junction-only sequences and no quality scores, filtering differed. Clones were read by immunoSEQ multiplex PCR, and TCRdb kept only the in-frame ones, dropping some. V and J calls and clone size are given by that table; D and trimming were obtained from the DNA. The data show hundreds of thousands of clones, with 85% to 95% seen just once and around 24% held by the top ten. Naive CD8 cells were CD45RO-negative, positively selected for CCR7, excluding terminally differentiated effector memory CD45RA+ cells.

This sequence joins TRBV11-2 and TRBJ1-1; 7 nucleotides align to TRBD1. This TCR came from a man aged 25-45 years in good health. The material sequenced was naive CD8+ T cells sorted from blood. The CDR3 nucleotides read TGTGCCAGCAGGGAGACAGGGTTTAACACTGAAGCTTTCTTT. Its protein is CASRETGFNTEAFF.